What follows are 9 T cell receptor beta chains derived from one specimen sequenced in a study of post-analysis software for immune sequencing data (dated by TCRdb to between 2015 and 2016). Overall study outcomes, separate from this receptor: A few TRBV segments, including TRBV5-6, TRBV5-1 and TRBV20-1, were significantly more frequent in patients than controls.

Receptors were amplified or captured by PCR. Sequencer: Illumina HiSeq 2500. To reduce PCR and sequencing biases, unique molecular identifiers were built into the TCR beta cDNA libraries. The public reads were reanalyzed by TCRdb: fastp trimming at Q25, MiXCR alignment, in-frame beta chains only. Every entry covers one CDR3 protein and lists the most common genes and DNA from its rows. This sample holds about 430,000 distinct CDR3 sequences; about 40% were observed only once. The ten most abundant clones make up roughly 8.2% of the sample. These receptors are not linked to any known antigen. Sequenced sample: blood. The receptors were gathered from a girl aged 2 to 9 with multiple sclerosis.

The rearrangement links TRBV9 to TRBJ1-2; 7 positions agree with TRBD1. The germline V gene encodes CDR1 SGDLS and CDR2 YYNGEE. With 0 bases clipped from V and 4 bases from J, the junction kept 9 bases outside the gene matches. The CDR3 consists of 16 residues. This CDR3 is CASSVAPPGQLYGYTF. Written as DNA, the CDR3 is TGTGCCAGCAGCGTAGCTCCCCCGGGACAGCTCTATGGCTACACCTTC. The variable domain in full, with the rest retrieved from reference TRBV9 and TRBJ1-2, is DSGVTQTPKHLITATGQRVTLRCSPRSGDLSVYWYQQSLDQGLQFLIQYYNGEERAKGNILERFSAQQFPDLHSELNLSSLELGDSALYFCASSVAPPGQLYGYTFGSGTRLTVV.

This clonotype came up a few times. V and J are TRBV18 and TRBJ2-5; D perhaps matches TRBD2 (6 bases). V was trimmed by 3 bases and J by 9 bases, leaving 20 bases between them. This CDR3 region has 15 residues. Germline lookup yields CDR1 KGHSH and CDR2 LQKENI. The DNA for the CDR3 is TGTGCCAGCTCACCGGATTCCGGACTCACGGGGGCCCAGTACTTC. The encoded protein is CASSPDSGLTGAQYF.

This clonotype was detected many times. The CDR3 loop reads CSVQGTSGDNEQFF. CDR3 bases: TGCAGCGTTCAAGGGACTAGCGGAGATAATGAGCAGTTCTTC. This chain connects TRBV29-1 to TRBJ2-1; the match to TRBD2 covers 11 bases. J lost 7 bases, V lost 5 bases, and 7 bases had no gene match. Germline-derived CDR1 and CDR2 are SQVTM and ANQGSEA. The CDR3 has 14 amino acids.

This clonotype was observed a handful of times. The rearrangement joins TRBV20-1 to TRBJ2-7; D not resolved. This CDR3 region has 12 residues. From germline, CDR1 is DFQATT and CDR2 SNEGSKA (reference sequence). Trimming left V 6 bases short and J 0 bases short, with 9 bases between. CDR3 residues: CSALQPSYEQYF. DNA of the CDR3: TGCAGTGCCCTACAACCCTCCTACGAGCAGTACTTC.

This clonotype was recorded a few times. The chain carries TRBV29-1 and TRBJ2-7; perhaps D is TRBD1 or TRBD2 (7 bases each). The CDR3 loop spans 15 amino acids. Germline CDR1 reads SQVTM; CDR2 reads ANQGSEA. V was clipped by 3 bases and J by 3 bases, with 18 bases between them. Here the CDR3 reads CSVEKRQGGGYEQYF. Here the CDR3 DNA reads TGCAGCGTTGAGAAGCGACAGGGCGGGGGCTACGAGCAGTACTTC.

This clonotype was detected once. This CDR3 reads CASSLELAGGATNTDTQYF. In DNA form, the CDR3 reads TGCGCCAGCAGCTTGGAGCTAGCGGGAGGAGCTACGAACACAGATACGCAGTATTTT. The chain joins TRBV5-1 to TRBJ2-3, with TRBD2 identical over 11 bases. V lost 0 bases to trimming and J lost 2 bases; unmatched junction nucleotides: 11. This CDR3 spans 19 amino acids. CDR1 and CDR2 from the germline V gene are SGHRS and YFSETQ.

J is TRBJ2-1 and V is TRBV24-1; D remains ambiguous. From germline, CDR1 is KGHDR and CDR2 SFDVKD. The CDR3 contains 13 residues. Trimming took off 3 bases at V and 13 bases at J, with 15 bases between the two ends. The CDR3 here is CATSDDQRETQFF. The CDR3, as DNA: TGTGCCACCAGTGATGACCAAAGAGAGACCCAGTTCTTC.

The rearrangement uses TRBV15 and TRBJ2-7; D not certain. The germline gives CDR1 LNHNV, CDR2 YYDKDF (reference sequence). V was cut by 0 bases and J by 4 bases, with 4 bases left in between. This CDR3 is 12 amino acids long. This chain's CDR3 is CATSRDQYEQYF. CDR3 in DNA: TGTGCCACCAGCAGAGATCAGTACGAGCAGTACTTC.

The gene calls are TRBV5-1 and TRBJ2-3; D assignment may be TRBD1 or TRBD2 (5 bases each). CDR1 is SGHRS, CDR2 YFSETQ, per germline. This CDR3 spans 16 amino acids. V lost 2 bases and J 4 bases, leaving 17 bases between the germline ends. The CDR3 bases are TGCGCCAGCAGCTTCGGGAATACGGGGCAGGCAGATACGCAGTATTTT. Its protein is CASSFGNTGQADTQYF.